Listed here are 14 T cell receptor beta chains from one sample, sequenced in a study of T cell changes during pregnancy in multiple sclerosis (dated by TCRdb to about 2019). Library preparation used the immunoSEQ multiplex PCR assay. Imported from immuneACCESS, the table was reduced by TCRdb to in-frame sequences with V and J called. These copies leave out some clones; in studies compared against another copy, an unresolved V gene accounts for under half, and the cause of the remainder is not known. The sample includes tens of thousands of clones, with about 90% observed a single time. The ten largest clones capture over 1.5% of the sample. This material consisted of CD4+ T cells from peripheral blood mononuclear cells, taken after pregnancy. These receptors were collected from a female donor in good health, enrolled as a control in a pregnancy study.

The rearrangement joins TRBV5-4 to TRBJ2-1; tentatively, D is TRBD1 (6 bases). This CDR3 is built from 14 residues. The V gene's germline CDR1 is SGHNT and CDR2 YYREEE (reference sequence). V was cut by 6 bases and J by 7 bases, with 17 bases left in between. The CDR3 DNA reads TGTGCCAGCATCAAGGATCCAGGGGAGAATGAGCAGTTCTTC. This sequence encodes CASIKDPGENEQFF.

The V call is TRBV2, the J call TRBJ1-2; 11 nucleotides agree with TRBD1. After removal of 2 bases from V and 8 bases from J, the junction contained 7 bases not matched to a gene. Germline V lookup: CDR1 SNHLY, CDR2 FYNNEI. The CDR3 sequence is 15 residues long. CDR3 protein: CASSERGQGAGGYTF. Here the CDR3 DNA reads TGTGCCAGCAGTGAAAGAGGACAGGGGGCCGGGGGCTACACCTTC.

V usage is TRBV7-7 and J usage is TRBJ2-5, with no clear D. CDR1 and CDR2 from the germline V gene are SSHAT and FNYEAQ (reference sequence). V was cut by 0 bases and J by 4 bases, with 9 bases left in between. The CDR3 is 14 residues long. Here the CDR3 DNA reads TGTGCCAGCAGCTTAGCAGGTCTAGGAGAGACCCAGTACTTC. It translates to CASSLAGLGETQYF.

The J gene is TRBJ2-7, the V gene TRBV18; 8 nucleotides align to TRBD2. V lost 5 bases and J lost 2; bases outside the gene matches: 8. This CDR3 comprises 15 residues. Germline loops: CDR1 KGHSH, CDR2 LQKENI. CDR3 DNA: TGTGCCAGCTCATCCGGACTAGCTCTCACCTACGAGCAGTACTTC. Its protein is CASSSGLALTYEQYF. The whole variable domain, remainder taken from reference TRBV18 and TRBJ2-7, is NAGVMQNPRHLVRRRGQEARLRCSPMKGHSHVYWYRQLPEEGLKFMVYLQKENIIDESGMPKERFSAEFPKEGPSILRIQQVVRGDSAAYFCASSSGLALTYEQYFGPGTRLTVT.

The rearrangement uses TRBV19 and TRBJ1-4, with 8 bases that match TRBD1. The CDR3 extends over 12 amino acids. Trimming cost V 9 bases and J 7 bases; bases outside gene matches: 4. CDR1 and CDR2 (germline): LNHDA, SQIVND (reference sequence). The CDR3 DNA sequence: TGTGCCAGCACGGACAGGGCTGAAAAACTGTTTTTT. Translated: CASTDRAEKLFF.

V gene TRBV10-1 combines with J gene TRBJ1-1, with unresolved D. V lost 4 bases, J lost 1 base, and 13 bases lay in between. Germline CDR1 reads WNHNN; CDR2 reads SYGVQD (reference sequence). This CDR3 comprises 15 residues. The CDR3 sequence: CASSVARNKNTEAFF. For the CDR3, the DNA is TGCGCCAGCAGTGTAGCTAGGAACAAGAACACTGAAGCTTTCTTT.

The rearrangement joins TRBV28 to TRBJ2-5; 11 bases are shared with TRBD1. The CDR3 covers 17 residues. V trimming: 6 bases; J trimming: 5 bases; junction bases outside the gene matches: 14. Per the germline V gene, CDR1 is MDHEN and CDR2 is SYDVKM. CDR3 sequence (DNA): TGTGCCAGCAGCATTCGTGGGACAGGGGGAGTCGGGGAGACCCAGTACTTC. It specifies CASSIRGTGGVGETQYF.

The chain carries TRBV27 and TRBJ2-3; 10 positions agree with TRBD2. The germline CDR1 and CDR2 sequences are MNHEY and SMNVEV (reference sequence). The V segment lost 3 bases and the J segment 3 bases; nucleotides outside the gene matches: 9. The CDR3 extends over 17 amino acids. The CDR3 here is CASSFSGSGGGTDTQYF. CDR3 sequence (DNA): TGTGCCAGCAGTTTTTCCGGGAGCGGGGGGGGTACAGATACGCAGTATTTT.

CDR3: CAISEQGYEQYF. DNA of the CDR3: TGTGCCATCAGTGAACAGGGCTACGAGCAGTACTTC. The chain links TRBV10-3 to TRBJ2-7, with a possible D match to TRBD1 (6 bases). The CDR3 consists of 12 residues. Trimming stripped 3 bases from V and 3 bases from J, with 6 bases between. Germline values: CDR1 ENHRY, CDR2 SYGVKD.

In DNA, the CDR3 is TGTGCCAGCAGCTTGTCTGTTGTAGGACAGGGGGGTGAAAAACTGTTTTTT. Translation gives CASSLSVVGQGGEKLFF. The J gene is TRBJ1-4, the V gene TRBV5-5; 10 bases line up with TRBD1. With V trimmed by 1 base and J by 7 bases, 10 bases remained unmatched. CDR1 is SGHKS and CDR2 is YYEKEE in the germline V gene (reference sequence). This CDR3 contains 17 residues.

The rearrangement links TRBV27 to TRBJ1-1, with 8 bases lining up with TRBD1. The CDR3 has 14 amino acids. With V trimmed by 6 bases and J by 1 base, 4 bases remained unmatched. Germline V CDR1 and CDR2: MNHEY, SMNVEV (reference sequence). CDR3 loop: CASSLDRANTEAFF. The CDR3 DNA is TGTGCCAGCAGCCTGGACAGGGCGAACACTGAAGCTTTCTTT.

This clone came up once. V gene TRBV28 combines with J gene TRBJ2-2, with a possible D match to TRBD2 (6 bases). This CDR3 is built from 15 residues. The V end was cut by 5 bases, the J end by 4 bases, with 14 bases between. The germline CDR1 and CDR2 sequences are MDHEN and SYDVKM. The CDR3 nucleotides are TGTGCCAGCAGTAGCTTCGAGACTAGCACCGGGGAGCTGTTTTTT. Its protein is CASSSFETSTGELFF.

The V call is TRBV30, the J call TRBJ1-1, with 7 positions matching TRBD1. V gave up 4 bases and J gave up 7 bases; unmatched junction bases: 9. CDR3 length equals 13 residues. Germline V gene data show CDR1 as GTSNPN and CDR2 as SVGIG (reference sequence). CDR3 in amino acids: CAWKAVGQVEAFF. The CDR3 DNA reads TGTGCCTGGAAGGCTGTCGGACAGGTTGAAGCTTTCTTT.

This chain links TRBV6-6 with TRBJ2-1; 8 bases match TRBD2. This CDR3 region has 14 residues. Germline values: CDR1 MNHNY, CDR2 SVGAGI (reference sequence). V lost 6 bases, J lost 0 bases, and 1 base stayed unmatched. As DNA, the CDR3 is TGTGCCAGCAGAAGCGGGAGCTCCTACAATGAGCAGTTCTTC. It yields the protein CASRSGSSYNEQFF.